This TCR beta chain was sequenced during a study of blood T cell repertoires in COVID-19. Study in general: The United States, Italy and Spain provided the acute and convalescent COVID-19 samples. PBMCs, B-cell-depleted T cells, or T cells were the source of the cDNA or gDNA that made up the material.

Germline trimming cut 3 bases from V and 6 bases from J; bases unmatched to any gene: 6. The CDR3 runs 14 residues. CDR1 SGHRS and CDR2 YFSETQ come from the germline V gene. Per the original methods: Nucleated cell counts were estimated from reference gene primer amplification. Clones were read by immunoSEQ multiplex PCR, and TCRdb kept only the in-frame ones, dropping some. The V and J calls and the clone size are those of that table, but D and trimming were determined from the DNA. This sample has 88,000 or so clones, with about four fifths found just once. This clone was observed a few times. The sample taken for sequencing was peripheral blood. The clonotype originates from a human donor in a cohort sampled during active COVID-19. The J gene is TRBJ2-7, the V gene TRBV5-1; 10 bases are shared with TRBD1. The CDR3 protein is CASSWTGGPSEQYF. The CDR3 region has the DNA TGCGCCAGCAGCTGGACAGGGGGGCCTTCCGAGCAGTACTTC.